This T cell receptor beta chain was captured in a study of regulatory T cells in long-lasting Graves disease. The TCR beta library used iRepertoire HTBI primers with Arm-PCR amplification of CDR3. TCRdb re-derived calls from the multiplex PCR reads in MiXCR, one entry per CDR3 protein. Counted here are about 370,000 distinct CDR3 sequences, 15% to 18% occurring once; the ten biggest clones make up over 20%. CDR1 and CDR2 (germline): SGHRS, YFSETQ. The CDR3 is 14 amino acids. V gave up 2 bases and J gave up 5 bases; unmatched junction bases: 5. Documented time point: newly diagnosed GD, antithyroid drugs for less than 3 months. The TCR library used RNA extracted from PBMCs. The patients were enrolled through endocrinology in Xi'an, China. Ten or more counts support this clonotype.

This receptor was taken from a female donor with Graves disease. The J gene is TRBJ1-2, the V gene TRBV5-1, with 8 bases that match TRBD1. This specimen consisted of peripheral blood mononuclear cells (PBMCs), obtained at new diagnosis, from a patient treated with antithyroid drugs. The CDR3 spells CASSFPGGLYGYTF. The CDR3 DNA follows: TGCGCCAGCAGCTTCCCAGGGGGCTTATATGGCTACACCTTC.